The 9 T cell receptor beta chains reported below all come from one sample, sequenced in a study of T cell responses to AZD1222 COVID-19 vaccine. TCRdb's table, derived via immunoSEQ multiplex PCR, lists solely in-frame clones and lacks some. The sample has 250,000 to 300,000 clones; almost 95% are singletons. The sequenced sample was peripheral blood, obtained 28 days after the second AZD1222 dose. These receptors all come from an adult who received the AZD1222 COVID-19 vaccine.

J is TRBJ2-7 and V is TRBV12-3 or TRBV12-4; D is ambiguous. CDR3 size: 13 residues. Trimming shortened V by 5 bases and J by 4 bases, and 12 bases separated the two germline ends. The CDR3 DNA sequence: TGTGCCAGCAGTCCCCCGCCCGGGTACGAGCAGTACTTC. Translating it yields CASSPPPGYEQYF.

V usage is TRBV10-1 and J usage is TRBJ1-1, with 8 bases lining up with TRBD1. Germline V gives CDR1 WNHNN, CDR2 SYGVQD (reference sequence). Trimming cost V 6 bases and J 3 bases; bases outside gene matches: 9. The CDR3 runs 15 residues. CDR3 nucleotide sequence: TGCGCCAGCAGGCCCGGACAGGGAAAGGACACTGAAGCTTTCTTT. Translation gives CASRPGQGKDTEAFF.

The rearrangement uses TRBV5-1 and TRBJ2-7, with D perhaps matching TRBD2 (6 bases). The length of the CDR3 is 14 residues. CDR1 is SGHRS and CDR2 is YFSETQ in the germline V gene. Trimming took 0 bases from V and 2 from J, leaving 9 bases between them. The CDR3 coding sequence is TGCGCCAGCAGCTTGGCCGCGGGAACCTACGAGCAGTACTTC. Translating gives CASSLAAGTYEQYF. Drawing the rest from reference TRBV5-1 and TRBJ2-7, the complete variable domain is KAGVTQTPRYLIKTRGQQVTLSCSPISGHRSVSWYQQTPGQGLQFLFEYFSETQRNKGNFPGRFSGRQFSNSRSEMNVSTLELGDSALYLCASSLAAGTYEQYFGPGTRLTVT.

V usage is TRBV2 and J usage is TRBJ1-1; 8 positions agree with TRBD1. This CDR3 is built from 15 residues. Germline CDR1 is SNHLY and CDR2 is FYNNEI. V gave up 4 bases and J gave up 2 bases; unmatched junction bases: 6. The CDR3 bases are TGTGCCAGCAGTGGGCAGGGGGCCGCCAACACTGAAGCTTTCTTT. Residues: CASSGQGAANTEAFF.

The chain combines TRBV3-1 (or the pseudogene TRBV3-2) with TRBJ1-6; D gene unclear. CDR3 length equals 13 residues. CDR1 and CDR2 (germline): LGHDT, YNNKEL (reference sequence). Trimming pared 0 bases from V and 13 bases from J, leaving 10 bases between. The CDR3, as DNA: TGTGCCAGCAGCCAAGACCAATCTGGGCCCCTCCACTTT. This codes for CASSQDQSGPLHF.

The rearrangement links TRBV12-1 to TRBJ1-6. TRBV12-1 is marked as a pseudogene. This CDR3 comprises 18 residues. Here the CDR3 DNA reads TGTGCCAGCAGCACTATTGGGGGGCCAAGTTCCTATAATTCACCCCTCCACTTT. It is translated as CASSTIGGPSSYNSPLHF.

The J gene is TRBJ2-7, the V gene TRBV5-1; D perhaps matches TRBD2 (6 bases). The CDR3 loop spans 14 amino acids. Trimming removed 2 bases from V and 0 bases from J, with 9 bases in between. From germline, CDR1 is SGHRS and CDR2 YFSETQ. CDR3 bases: TGCGCCAGCAGCTTATGGACTAACTCCTACGAGCAGTACTTC. Protein product: CASSLWTNSYEQYF. Drawing the rest from reference TRBV5-1 and TRBJ2-7, the complete variable domain is KAGVTQTPRYLIKTRGQQVTLSCSPISGHRSVSWYQQTPGQGLQFLFEYFSETQRNKGNFPGRFSGRQFSNSRSEMNVSTLELGDSALYLCASSLWTNSYEQYFGPGTRLTVT.

The chain combines TRBV5-8 with TRBJ2-7; a weak D match, TRBD2 (6 bases). Germline V gene data show CDR1 as SGHTS and CDR2 as YDEGEE. The CDR3 runs 14 residues. V gave up 0 bases and J gave up 1 base, with 8 bases separating them. CDR3 coding DNA: TGTGCCAGCAGCTTGGGGGGGAGGTCCTACGAGCAGTACTTC. Amino acids: CASSLGGRSYEQYF. The full variable domain, in which reference TRBV5-8 and TRBJ2-7 provide the parts outside the CDR3, is EAGVTQSPTHLIKTRGQQATLRCSPISGHTSVYWYQQALGLGLQFLLWYDEGEERNRGNFPPRFSGRQFPNYSSELNVNALELEDSALYLCASSLGGRSYEQYFGPGTRLTVT.

The V call is TRBV27, the J call TRBJ2-7; 10 positions agree with TRBD1. Germline V gene lookup returns CDR1 MNHEY and CDR2 SMNVEV (reference sequence). V dropped 2 bases and J dropped 6; count of bases not matched to a gene: 4. The CDR3 has 14 amino acids. This CDR3 reads CASSLRTGGVEQYF. As DNA, the CDR3 is TGTGCCAGCAGTTTAAGGACAGGGGGAGTCGAGCAGTACTTC.